This TCR beta chain emerged from a study of blood T cell repertoires in COVID-19. The wider study: The United States, Italy and Spain were the sources of the acute and convalescent COVID-19 samples. T cells, B-cell-depleted T cells, or PBMCs supplied cDNA or gDNA.

How the authors handled the data: The assay estimated nucleated cells by amplifying reference gene primers. Using immunoSEQ multiplex PCR, the repertoire was profiled, and TCRdb retains in-frame clones only, with some absent. That table is the source of V, J and clone size, and D and trimming were worked out from the DNA. Among 45,000 to 55,000 clones listed, about 83% were seen once. The CDR3 sequence is 17 residues long. V gave up 4 bases and J gave up 5 bases, with 24 bases separating them. CDR1 and CDR2 (germline): SGDLS, YYNGEE. Sequencing was carried out using peripheral blood. The source of this sequence is an elderly woman with acute or convalescent COVID-19. This chain joins TRBV9 and TRBJ1-2, with D possibly matching TRBD1 (5 bases). CDR3 sequence reads: CASSSLGGSGRPYGYTF. In DNA, the CDR3 is TGTGCCAGCAGCTCCCTTGGGGGGTCGGGGCGTCCTTATGGCTACACCTTC.